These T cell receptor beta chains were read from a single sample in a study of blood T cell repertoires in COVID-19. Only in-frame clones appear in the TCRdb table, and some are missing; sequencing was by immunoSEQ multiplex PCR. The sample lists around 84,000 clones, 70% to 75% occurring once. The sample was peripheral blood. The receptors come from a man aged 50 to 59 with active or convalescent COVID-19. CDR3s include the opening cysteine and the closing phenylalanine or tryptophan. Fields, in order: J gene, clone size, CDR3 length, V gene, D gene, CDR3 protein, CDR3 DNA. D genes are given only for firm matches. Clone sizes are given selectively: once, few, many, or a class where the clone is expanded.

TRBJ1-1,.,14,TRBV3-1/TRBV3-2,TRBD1,CASSRDRDRTEAFF,TGTGCCAGCAGCCGGGACAGGGATCGAACTGAAGCTTTCTTT
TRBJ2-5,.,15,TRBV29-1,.,CSVDGDSGHQETQYF,TGCAGCGTTGATGGGGACTCGGGACACCAAGAGACCCAGTACTTC
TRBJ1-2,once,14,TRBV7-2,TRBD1,CASSLDRGNYGYTF,TGTGCCAGCAGCTTAGACAGGGGGAACTATGGCTACACCTTC
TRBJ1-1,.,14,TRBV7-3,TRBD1,CASSSQGIGTEAFF,TGTGCCAGCAGCTCACAGGGGATTGGCACTGAAGCTTTCTTT
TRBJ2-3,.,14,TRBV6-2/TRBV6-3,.,CASSRGGSTDTQYF,TGTGCCAGCAGCAGGGGGGGGAGCACAGATACGCAGTATTTT
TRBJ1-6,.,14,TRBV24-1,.,CATSERTVNSPLHF,TGTGCCACCAGTGAGCGGACAGTTAATTCACCCCTCCACTTT
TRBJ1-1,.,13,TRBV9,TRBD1,CASSPTGGTEAFF,TGTGCCAGCAGCCCCACAGGGGGAACTGAAGCTTTCTTT
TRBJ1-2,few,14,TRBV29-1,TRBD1,CSVGAGGADYGYTF,TGCAGCGTTGGAGCAGGGGGCGCGGACTATGGCTACACCTTC
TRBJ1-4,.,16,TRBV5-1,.,CASSTTPTATNEKLFF,TGCGCCAGCAGCACGACCCCGACTGCAACTAATGAAAAACTGTTTTTT
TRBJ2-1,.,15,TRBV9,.,CASSEGVSSYNEQFF,TGTGCCAGCAGCGAGGGAGTTAGCTCCTACAATGAGCAGTTCTTC
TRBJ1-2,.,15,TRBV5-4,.,CASSLAPGLEYGYTF,TGTGCCAGCAGCTTGGCCCCAGGGTTAGAATATGGCTACACCTTC
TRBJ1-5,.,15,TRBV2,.,CASSEGARSNQPQHF,TGTGCCAGCAGTGAAGGGGCCCGTAGCAATCAGCCCCAGCATTTT
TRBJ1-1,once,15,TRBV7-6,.,CASSSPGDLDTEAFF,TGTGCCAGCAGCTCACCAGGGGATTTGGACACTGAAGCTTTCTTT
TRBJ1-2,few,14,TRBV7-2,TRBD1,CASSPDRENYGYTF,TGTGCCAGCAGCCCGGACAGGGAAAACTATGGCTACACCTTC
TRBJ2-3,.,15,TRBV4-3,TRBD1,CASSQGDRDIDTQYF,TGCGCCAGCAGCCAGGGAGACAGGGATATAGATACGCAGTATTTT